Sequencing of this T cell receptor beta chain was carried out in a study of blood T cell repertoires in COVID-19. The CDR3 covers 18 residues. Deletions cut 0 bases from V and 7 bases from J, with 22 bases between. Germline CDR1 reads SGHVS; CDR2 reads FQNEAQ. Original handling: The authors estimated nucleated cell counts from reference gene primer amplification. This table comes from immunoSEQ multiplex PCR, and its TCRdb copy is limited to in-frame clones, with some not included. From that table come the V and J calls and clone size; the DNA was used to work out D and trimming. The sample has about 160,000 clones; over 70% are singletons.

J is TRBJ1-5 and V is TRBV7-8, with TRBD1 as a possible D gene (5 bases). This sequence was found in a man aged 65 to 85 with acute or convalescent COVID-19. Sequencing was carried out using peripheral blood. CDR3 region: CASSLAEGAFGLNQPQHF. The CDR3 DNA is TGTGCCAGCAGCTTAGCGGAAGGGGCCTTCGGGCTCAACCAGCCCCAGCATTTT.